What follows are 22 T cell receptor beta chains derived from one specimen sequenced in a study of cytomegalovirus exposure and HLA in healthy donors. Amplification used 60 Vbeta primers and 13 Jbeta primers. Libraries were prepared by immunoSEQ multiplex PCR; TCRdb keeps only in-frame clonotypes and omits some of them. The sample consists of about 190,000 clones, 79% of them appearing once. The specimen sequenced was PBMCs. These receptors came from a woman under 30 in good health and CMV-seronegative.

This clone was observed a single time. The J gene is TRBJ1-1, the V gene TRBV7-3, with D perhaps matching TRBD1 (6 bases). Between the trimmed V and J ends, which lost 2 bases and 7 bases, there was a span of 8 bases. Per germline, CDR1 SGHTA and CDR2 FQGTGA. The CDR3 covers 12 residues. Here the CDR3 DNA reads TGTGCCAGCAGCTTATTGACAGGTGAAGCTTTCTTT. Translating it yields CASSLLTGEAFF.

This clone was picked up a small number of times. The genes are TRBV10-3 and TRBJ1-1; TRBD1 might be the D (5 bases). Trimming left V 8 bases short and J 2 bases short, with 12 bases between. Germline V gene lookup returns CDR1 ENHRY and CDR2 SYGVKD. The length of the CDR3 is 13 residues. In DNA, the CDR3 is TGTGCCATCGGGTTAGGGGTCAACACTGAAGCTTTCTTT. It is translated as CAIGLGVNTEAFF.

The V gene is TRBV28, the J gene TRBJ1-5; D not resolved. CDR3 length: 14 residues. The germline V and J ends were trimmed by 2 bases and 1 base, with 6 bases remaining between them. Germline CDR1 MDHEN, CDR2 SYDVKM. In DNA, the CDR3 is TGTGCCAGCAGTTTAGTACAGAGCAATCAGCCCCAGCATTTT. Translating it yields CASSLVQSNQPQHF.

The rearrangement joins TRBV5-1 to TRBJ2-3; 14 bases align to TRBD2. The V gene end was trimmed by 3 bases and the J gene end by 2 bases; junction bases not matched to a gene: 5. The CDR3 has 17 amino acids. Germline CDR1 is SGHRS and CDR2 is YFSETQ. The CDR3 DNA sequence: TGCGCCAGCAGCTCCGGGACTAGCGGGGGTTCCACAGATACGCAGTATTTT. This translates into CASSSGTSGGSTDTQYF.

This clone was seen a single time. The V call is TRBV5-6, the J call TRBJ2-5, with D perhaps matching TRBD2 (5 bases). The V gene's germline CDR1 is SGHDT and CDR2 YYEEEE. V was shortened by 4 bases and J by 5 bases, with 21 bases between the two germline ends. The CDR3 has 16 amino acids. CDR3 in DNA: TGTGCCAGCAGCCCCCCCAGAACATACAGAGGGGAGACCCAGTACTTC. Its protein is CASSPPRTYRGETQYF.

The CDR3 region has the DNA TGTGCCAGCAGTTCTGCCCCAGGGGTGGTGGCCAACGTCCTGACTTTC. Protein: CASSSAPGVVANVLTF. The rearrangement uses TRBV6-4 and TRBJ2-6, with TRBD1 as a possible D gene (6 bases). V was pared by 5 bases and J by 6 bases, with 17 bases between. Germline V gives CDR1 MRHNA, CDR2 SNTAGT. The CDR3 totals 16 residues.

This rearrangement joins TRBV7-2 to TRBJ1-1; TRBD1 might be the D (6 bases). Germline V CDR1 and CDR2: SGHTA, FQGNSA. The length of the CDR3 is 15 residues. Trimming pared 5 bases from V and 8 bases from J, leaving 21 bases between. The chain's CDR3 is CASSIPLRTVVEAFF. CDR3 in DNA: TGTGCCAGCAGCATACCGCTCCGGACAGTAGTGGAAGCTTTCTTT.

V gene TRBV7-3 combines with J gene TRBJ2-5, with 16 bases identical to TRBD2. The CDR3 has 17 residues. Germline values: CDR1 SGHTA, CDR2 FQGTGA. V was pared by 2 bases and J by 4 bases, with 4 bases of the junction left unmatched. The CDR3 nucleotides read TGTGCCAGCAGCTTAGGGACTAGCGGGAGGGAAGGAGAGACCCAGTACTTC. Translated, it gives CASSLGTSGREGETQYF.

V gene TRBV10-1 combines with J gene TRBJ1-1, with 7 bases aligning to TRBD1. CDR3 length: 15 residues. Unmatched junction bases numbered 5, after V lost 3 bases and J lost 1 base. CDR1 and CDR2 (germline): WNHNN, SYGVQD (reference sequence). The CDR3 spells CASSESTGENTEAFF. The CDR3 DNA reads as TGCGCCAGCAGTGAAAGTACAGGGGAGAACACTGAAGCTTTCTTT.

The J gene is TRBJ2-2, the V gene TRBV7-9, with 8 nucleotides matching TRBD2. J was trimmed by 6 bases and V by 5 bases; bases with no gene match: 11. Germline-derived CDR1 and CDR2 are SEHNR and FQNEAQ (reference sequence). This CDR3 is 16 amino acids long. This chain's CDR3 is CASSRTGTRSSGELFF. As DNA, the CDR3 is TGTGCCAGCAGCCGAACCGGGACTAGGTCCTCCGGGGAGCTGTTTTTT.

This chain joins TRBV10-2 and TRBJ2-7; D is perhaps TRBD1 (6 bases). The CDR3 loop spans 15 amino acids. Trimming cost V 5 bases and J 0 bases, with 14 bases left between them. Germline V lookup: CDR1 WSHSY, CDR2 SAAADI. The CDR3 nucleotides read TGCGCCAGCAGTTATGACAGGAGAAGCTCCTACGAGCAGTACTTC. Protein product: CASSYDRRSSYEQYF.

V is TRBV30 and J is TRBJ1-4, with 8 bases identical to TRBD1. Unmatched junction bases numbered 4, after V lost 4 bases and J lost 3 bases. This CDR3 has 14 residues. Germline CDR1 and CDR2: GTSNPN and SVGIG (reference sequence). This chain's CDR3 is CAWTQGAANEKLFF. The CDR3 DNA is TGTGCCTGGACCCAGGGGGCCGCTAATGAAAAACTGTTTTTT.

The chain is built from TRBV6-4 and TRBJ2-7; weak D call: TRBD1 (6 bases). V was shortened by 7 bases and J by 2 bases, with 18 bases between the two germline ends. Germline V CDR1 and CDR2: MRHNA, SNTAGT. The CDR3 consists of 15 residues. The CDR3 loop reads CASILQGRGAYEQYF. The CDR3 DNA follows: TGTGCCAGCATCCTCCAGGGGAGAGGGGCCTACGAGCAGTACTTC.

This clone was found once. The CDR3 DNA sequence: TGTGCCAGCAGACTCGCGGAGACCCAGTACTTC. It yields the protein CASRLAETQYF. The rearrangement links TRBV28 to TRBJ2-5, with D uncertain. The CDR3 contains 11 residues. CDR1 is MDHEN, CDR2 SYDVKM, per germline. The V end lost 6 bases, the J end lost 5 bases, and 7 bases lay between the germline ends.

The chain employs TRBV5-4 and TRBJ1-1, with 8 bases that match TRBD1. The length of the CDR3 is 14 residues. Looked up from germline, CDR1 is SGHNT and CDR2 is YYREEE (reference sequence). With V trimmed by 3 bases and J by 8 bases, 9 bases remained unmatched. This CDR3 reads CASSWPDREAEAFF. As DNA, the CDR3 is TGTGCCAGCAGCTGGCCGGACAGGGAGGCCGAAGCTTTCTTT.

This chain joins TRBV6-5 and TRBJ2-5; D is possibly TRBD2 (5 bases). The CDR3 is 16 amino acids. With 0 bases removed from V and 0 bases from J, the gap between germline ends came to 11 bases. CDR1 MNHEY and CDR2 SVGAGI come from the germline V gene. The CDR3 spells CASSYSSGINQETQYF. Written as DNA, the CDR3 is TGTGCCAGCAGTTACTCCAGCGGAATTAACCAAGAGACCCAGTACTTC.

This clone was counted between two and nine times. The DNA for the CDR3 is TGTGCCAGCAGTTACTCGACCCGGGCTAACTATGGCTACACCTTC. Encoded protein: CASSYSTRANYGYTF. The V gene is TRBV6-5, the J gene TRBJ1-2; D gene unclear. Germline CDR1 and CDR2: MNHEY and SVGAGI. Trimming stripped 0 bases from V and 0 bases from J, with 8 bases between. The CDR3 contains 15 residues.

The rearrangement joins TRBV2 to TRBJ1-2; D is perhaps TRBD1 (6 bases). The germline CDR1 and CDR2 sequences are SNHLY and FYNNEI. There are 17 residues in the CDR3. The germline V and J ends were trimmed by 4 bases and 1 base, with 19 bases remaining between them. The CDR3 here is CASSGPPGGAVNYGYTF. The CDR3 DNA sequence: TGTGCCAGCAGTGGGCCCCCCGGGGGGGCAGTTAACTATGGCTACACCTTC.

The rearrangement links TRBV10-3 to TRBJ1-3; D unclear. This CDR3 contains 14 residues. V shed 4 bases and J shed 0 bases, with 7 bases lying between them. Germline CDR1 ENHRY, CDR2 SYGVKD. The CDR3 DNA sequence: TGTGCCATCAGTGTCGAAGCCTCTGGAAACACCATATATTTT. Protein product: CAISVEASGNTIYF.

This chain links TRBV19 with TRBJ2-1; TRBD2 aligns across 15 bases. The V gene end was trimmed by 5 bases and the J gene end by 5 bases; junction bases not matched to a gene: 7. The CDR3 runs 17 residues. CDR1 is LNHDA, CDR2 SQIVND, per germline (reference sequence). The CDR3 sequence is CASSQYGTSGGNNEQFF. The CDR3 coding sequence is TGTGCCAGTAGTCAGTACGGGACTAGCGGGGGGAACAATGAGCAGTTCTTC.

This clone was observed a handful of times. The chain uses TRBV28 and TRBJ1-2; the match to TRBD1 covers 11 bases. Germline V gene data show CDR1 as MDHEN and CDR2 as SYDVKM. The CDR3 consists of 15 residues. With V trimmed by 3 bases and J by 8 bases, 8 bases remained unmatched. The CDR3 nucleotides are TGTGCCAGCAGTTTCCGAGGACAGGGGGCATTCGGCTACACCTTC. Translated: CASSFRGQGAFGYTF.

The chain carries TRBV28 and TRBJ2-5; no clear D gene. The germline V gene has CDR1 MDHEN and CDR2 SYDVKM. The CDR3 totals 14 residues. With 3 bases removed from V and 5 bases from J, the gap between germline ends came to 13 bases. The CDR3 here is CASSFPFFGETQYF. The CDR3 DNA reads as TGTGCCAGCAGTTTCCCTTTCTTCGGGGAGACCCAGTACTTC.